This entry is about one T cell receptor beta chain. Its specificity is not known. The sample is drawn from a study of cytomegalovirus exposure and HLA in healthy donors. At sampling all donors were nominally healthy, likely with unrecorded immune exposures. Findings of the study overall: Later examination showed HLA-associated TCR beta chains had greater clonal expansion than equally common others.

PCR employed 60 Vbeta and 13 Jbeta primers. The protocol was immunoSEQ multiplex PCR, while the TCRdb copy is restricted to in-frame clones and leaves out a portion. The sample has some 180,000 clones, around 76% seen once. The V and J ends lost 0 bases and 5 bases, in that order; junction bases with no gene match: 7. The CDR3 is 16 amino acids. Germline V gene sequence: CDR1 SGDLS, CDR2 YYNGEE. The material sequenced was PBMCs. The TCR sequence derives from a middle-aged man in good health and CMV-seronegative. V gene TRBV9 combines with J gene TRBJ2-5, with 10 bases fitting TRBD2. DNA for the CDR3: TGTGCCAGCAGCGTAGGAGCTAGCGGGGGTTGGGAGACCCAGTACTTC. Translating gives CASSVGASGGWETQYF.